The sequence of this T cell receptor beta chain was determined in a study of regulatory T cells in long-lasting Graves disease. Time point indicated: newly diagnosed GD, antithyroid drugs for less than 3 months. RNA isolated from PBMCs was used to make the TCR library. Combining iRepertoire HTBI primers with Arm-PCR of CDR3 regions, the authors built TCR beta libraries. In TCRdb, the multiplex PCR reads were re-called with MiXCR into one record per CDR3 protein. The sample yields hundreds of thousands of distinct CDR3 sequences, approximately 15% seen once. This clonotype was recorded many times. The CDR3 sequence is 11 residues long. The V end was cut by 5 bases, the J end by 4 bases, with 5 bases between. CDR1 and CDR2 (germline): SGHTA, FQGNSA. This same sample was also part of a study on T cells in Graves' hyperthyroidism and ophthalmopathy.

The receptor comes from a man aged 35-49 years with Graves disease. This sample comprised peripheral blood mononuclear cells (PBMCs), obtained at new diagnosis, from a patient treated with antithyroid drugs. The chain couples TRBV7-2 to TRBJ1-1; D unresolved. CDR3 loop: CASSPSTEAFF. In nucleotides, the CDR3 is TGTGCCAGCAGCCCCAGCACTGAAGCTTTCTTT.